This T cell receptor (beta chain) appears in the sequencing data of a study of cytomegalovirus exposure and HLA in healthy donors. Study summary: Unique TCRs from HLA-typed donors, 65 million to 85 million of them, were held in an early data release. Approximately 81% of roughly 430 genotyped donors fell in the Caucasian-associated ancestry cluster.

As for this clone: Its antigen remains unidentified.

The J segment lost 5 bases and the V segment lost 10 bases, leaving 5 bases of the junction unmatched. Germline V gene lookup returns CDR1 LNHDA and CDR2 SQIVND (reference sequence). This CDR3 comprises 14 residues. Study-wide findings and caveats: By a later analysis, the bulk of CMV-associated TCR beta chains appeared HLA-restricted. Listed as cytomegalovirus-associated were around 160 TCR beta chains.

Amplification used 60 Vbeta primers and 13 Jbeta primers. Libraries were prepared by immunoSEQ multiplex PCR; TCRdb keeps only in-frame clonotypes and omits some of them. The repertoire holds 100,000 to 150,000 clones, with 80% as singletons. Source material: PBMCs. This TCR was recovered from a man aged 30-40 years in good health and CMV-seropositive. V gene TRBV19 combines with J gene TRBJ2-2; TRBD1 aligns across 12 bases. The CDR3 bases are TGTGCCACTTCGGGACAGGGGGCAACCGGGGAGCTGTTTTTT. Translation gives CATSGQGATGELFF.